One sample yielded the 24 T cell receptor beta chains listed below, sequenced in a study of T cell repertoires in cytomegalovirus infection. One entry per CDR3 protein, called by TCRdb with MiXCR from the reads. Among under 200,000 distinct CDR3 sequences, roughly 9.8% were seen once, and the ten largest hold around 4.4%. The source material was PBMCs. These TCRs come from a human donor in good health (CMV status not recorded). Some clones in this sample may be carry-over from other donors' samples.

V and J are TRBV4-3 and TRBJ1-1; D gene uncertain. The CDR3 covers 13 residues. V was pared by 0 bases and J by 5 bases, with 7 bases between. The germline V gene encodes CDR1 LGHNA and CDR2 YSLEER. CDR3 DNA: TGCGCCAGCAGCCAAGATCTAAAGACTGAAGCTTTCTTT. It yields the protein CASSQDLKTEAFF.

The CDR3 DNA reads as TGTGCCAGCAGCACCCAGGCCCGGGTTTACGAGCAGTACTTC. It codes for CASSTQARVYEQYF. This sequence joins TRBV13 and TRBJ2-7, with no clear D. Deletions cut 5 bases from V and 4 bases from J, with 15 bases between. Germline V lookup: CDR1 PRHDT, CDR2 FYEKMQ (reference sequence). The CDR3 has 14 residues.

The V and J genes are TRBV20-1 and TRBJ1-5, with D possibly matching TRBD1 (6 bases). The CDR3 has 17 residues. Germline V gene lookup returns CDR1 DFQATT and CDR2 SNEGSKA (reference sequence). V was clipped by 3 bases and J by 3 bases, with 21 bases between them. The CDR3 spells CSARGGGGYGVNQPQHF. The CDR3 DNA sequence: TGCAGTGCTAGGGGGGGAGGGGGGTACGGCGTCAATCAGCCCCAGCATTTT.

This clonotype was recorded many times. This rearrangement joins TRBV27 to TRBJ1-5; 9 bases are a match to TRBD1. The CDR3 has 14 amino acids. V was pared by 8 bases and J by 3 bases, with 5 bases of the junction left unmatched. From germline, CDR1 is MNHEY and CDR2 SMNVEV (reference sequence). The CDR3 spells CASGRTGVNQPQHF. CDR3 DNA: TGTGCCAGCGGGAGGACAGGGGTCAATCAGCCCCAGCATTTT.

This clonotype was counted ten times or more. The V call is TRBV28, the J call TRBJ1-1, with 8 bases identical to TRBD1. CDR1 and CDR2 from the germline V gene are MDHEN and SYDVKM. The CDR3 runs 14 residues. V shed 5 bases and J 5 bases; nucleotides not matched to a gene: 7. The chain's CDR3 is CASSIIQGGTEAFF. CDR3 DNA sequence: TGTGCCAGCAGTATCATACAGGGGGGAACTGAAGCTTTCTTT.

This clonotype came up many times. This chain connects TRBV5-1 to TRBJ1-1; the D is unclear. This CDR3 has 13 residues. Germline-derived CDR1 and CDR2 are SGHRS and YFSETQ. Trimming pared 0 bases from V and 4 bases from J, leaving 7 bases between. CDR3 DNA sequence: TGCGCCAGCAGCTTGGACCCCACCACTGAAGCTTTCTTT. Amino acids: CASSLDPTTEAFF.

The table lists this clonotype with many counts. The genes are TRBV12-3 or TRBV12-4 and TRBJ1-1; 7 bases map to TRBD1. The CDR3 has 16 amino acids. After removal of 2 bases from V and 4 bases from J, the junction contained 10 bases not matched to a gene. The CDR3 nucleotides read TGTGCCAGCAGTTTAACCATGACAGGGAGGGCCACTGAAGCTTTCTTT. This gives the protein CASSLTMTGRATEAFF.

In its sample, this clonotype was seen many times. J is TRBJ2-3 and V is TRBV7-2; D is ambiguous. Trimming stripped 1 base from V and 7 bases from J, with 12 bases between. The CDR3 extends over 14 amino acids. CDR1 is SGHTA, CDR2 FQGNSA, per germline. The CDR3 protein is CASSLDGSRYTQYF. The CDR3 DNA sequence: TGTGCCAGCAGCTTAGACGGGTCCAGATATACGCAGTATTTT.

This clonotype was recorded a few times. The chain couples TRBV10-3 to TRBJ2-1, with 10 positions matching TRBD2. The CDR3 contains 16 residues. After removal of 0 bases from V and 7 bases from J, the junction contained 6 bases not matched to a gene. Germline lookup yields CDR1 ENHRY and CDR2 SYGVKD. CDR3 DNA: TGTGCCATCAGTGAGTCGTTTGCTAGCGGGAGTAATGAGCAGTTCTTC. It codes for CAISESFASGSNEQFF.

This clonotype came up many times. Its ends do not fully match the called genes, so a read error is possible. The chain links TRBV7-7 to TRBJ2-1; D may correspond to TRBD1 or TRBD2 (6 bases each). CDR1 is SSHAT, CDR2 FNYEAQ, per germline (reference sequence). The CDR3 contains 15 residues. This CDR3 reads CASSLGRGPQYEQFF. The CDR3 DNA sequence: TGTGCTAGCAGCTTAGGCCGGGGGCCACAATATGAGCAGTTCTTC.

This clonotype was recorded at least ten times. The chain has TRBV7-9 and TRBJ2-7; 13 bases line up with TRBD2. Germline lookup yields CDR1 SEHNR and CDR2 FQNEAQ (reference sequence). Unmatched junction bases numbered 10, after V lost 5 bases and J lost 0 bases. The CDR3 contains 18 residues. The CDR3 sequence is CASSGPGTSGTSSYEQYF. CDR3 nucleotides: TGTGCCAGCAGCGGACCCGGGACTAGCGGGACGAGCTCCTACGAGCAGTACTTC.

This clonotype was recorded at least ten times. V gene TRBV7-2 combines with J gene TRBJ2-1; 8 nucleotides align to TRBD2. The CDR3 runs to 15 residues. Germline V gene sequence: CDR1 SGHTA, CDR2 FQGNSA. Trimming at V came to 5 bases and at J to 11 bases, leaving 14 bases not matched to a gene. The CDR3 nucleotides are TGTGCCAGCAGCCCGAACGGGCTTAGCGGGGAGAAGCAGTTCTTC. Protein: CASSPNGLSGEKQFF.

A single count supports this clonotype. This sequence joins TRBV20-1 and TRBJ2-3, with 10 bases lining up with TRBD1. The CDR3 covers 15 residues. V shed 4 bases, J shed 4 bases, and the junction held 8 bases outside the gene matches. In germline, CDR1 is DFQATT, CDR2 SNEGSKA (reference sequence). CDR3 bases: TGCAGTGCTAACTCCGGGACAGGGGTGGCAGATACGCAGTATTTT. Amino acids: CSANSGTGVADTQYF.

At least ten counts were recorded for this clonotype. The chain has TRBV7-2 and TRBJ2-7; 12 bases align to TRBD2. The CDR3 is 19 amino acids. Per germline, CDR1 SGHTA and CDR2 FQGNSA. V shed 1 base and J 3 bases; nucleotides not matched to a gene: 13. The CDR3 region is CASSLVRTSGTSPHYEQYF. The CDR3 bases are TGTGCCAGCAGCTTAGTTCGGACTAGCGGGACATCCCCTCACTACGAGCAGTACTTC.

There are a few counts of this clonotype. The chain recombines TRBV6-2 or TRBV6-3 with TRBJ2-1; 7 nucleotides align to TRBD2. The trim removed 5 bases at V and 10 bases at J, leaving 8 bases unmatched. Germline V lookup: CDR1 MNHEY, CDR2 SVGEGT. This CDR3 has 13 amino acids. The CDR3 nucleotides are TGTGCCAGCAGTGGGACTACCTCAGGCGAGCAGTTCTTC. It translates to CASSGTTSGEQFF.

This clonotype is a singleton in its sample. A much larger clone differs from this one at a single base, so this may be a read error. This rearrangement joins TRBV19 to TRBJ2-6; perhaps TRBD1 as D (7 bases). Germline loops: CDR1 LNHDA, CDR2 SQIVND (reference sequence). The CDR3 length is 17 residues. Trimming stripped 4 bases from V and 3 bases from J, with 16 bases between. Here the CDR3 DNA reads TGTGCCAGTAGTAGCCGGGACAGCGGGCTTGGGGCCAACGTCCTGACTTTC. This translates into CASSSRDSGLGANVLTF. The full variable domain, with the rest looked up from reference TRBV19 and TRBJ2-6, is DGGITQSPKYLFRKEGQNVTLSCEQNLNHDAMYWYRQDPGQGLRLIYYSQIVNDFQKGDIAEGYSVSREKKESFPLTVTSAQKNPTAFYLCASSSRDSGLGANVLTFGAGSRLTVL.

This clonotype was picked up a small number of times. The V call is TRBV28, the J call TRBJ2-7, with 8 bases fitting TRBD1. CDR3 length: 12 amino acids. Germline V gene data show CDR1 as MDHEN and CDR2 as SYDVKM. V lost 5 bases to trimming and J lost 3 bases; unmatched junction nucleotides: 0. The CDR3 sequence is CASSDRGYEQYF. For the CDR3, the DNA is TGTGCCAGCAGTGACAGGGGCTACGAGCAGTACTTC.

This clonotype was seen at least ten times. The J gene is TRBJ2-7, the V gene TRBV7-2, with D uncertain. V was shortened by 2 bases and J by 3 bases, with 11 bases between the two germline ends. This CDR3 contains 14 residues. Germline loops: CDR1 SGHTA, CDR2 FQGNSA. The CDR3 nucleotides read TGTGCCAGCAGCTTATTGGGCCAGGTCTACGAGCAGTACTTC. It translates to CASSLLGQVYEQYF.

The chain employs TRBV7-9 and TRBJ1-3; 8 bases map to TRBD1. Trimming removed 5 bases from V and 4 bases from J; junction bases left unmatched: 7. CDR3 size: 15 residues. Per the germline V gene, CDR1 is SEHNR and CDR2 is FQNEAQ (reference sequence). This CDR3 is CASSTTRQGGNTIYF. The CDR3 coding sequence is TGTGCCAGCAGCACGACGCGACAGGGGGGAAACACCATATATTTT.

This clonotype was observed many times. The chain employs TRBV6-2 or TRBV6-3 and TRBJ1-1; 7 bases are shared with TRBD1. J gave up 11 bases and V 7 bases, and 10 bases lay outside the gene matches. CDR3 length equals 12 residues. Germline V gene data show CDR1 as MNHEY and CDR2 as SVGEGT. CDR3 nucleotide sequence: TGTGCCAGCACCCTTGCAGGGGGGGCGGCTTTCTTT. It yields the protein CASTLAGGAAFF.

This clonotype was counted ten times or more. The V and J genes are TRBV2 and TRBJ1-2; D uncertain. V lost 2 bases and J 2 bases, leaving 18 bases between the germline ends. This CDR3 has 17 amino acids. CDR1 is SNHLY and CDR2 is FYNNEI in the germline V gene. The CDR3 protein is CASSENRVWGANYGYTF. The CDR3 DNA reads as TGTGCCAGCAGTGAAAATCGCGTCTGGGGTGCAAACTATGGCTACACCTTC.

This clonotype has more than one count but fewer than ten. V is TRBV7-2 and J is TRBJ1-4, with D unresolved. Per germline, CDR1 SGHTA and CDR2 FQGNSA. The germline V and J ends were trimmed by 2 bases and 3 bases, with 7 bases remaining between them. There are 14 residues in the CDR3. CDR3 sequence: CASSLKGSNEKLFF. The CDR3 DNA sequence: TGTGCCAGCAGCTTAAAGGGCTCTAATGAAAAACTGTTTTTT.

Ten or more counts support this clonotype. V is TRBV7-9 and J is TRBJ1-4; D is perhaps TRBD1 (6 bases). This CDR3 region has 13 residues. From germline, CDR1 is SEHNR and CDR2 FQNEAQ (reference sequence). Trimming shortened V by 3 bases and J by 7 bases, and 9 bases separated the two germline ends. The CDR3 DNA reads TGTGCCAGCAGCTTTTTGGGGGCTGAAAAACTGTTTTTT. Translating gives CASSFLGAEKLFF.

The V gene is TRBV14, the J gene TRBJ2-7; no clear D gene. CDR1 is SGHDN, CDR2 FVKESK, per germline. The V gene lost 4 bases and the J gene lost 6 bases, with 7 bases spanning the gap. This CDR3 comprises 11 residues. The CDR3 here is CASSRTSEQYF. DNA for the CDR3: TGTGCCAGCAGCCGCACAAGCGAGCAGTACTTC.